The rows below give T cell receptor beta chains drawn from one sample of a study of blood T cell repertoires in COVID-19. This table comes from immunoSEQ multiplex PCR, and its TCRdb copy is limited to in-frame clones, with some not included. Of some 150,000 clones in the sample, 80% to 90% are singletons; the top ten hold nearly 10%. The sequencing input was peripheral blood. Receptors originate from a woman aged 50 to 60 with acute or convalescent COVID-19. The CDR3 runs from the conserved cysteine through the conserved F or W. D genes are given only for firm matches. Some rows have no size entry. The others give once, few or many, or a class for an expanded clone.

NA,NA,TRBV4-3,TRBJ2-5,CASSQDRRTALETQYF,TGCGCCAGCAGCCAAGATCGCAGGACTGCTTTAGAGACCCAGTACTTC
many,NA,TRBV10-3,TRBJ1-3,CAIRDSSGNTIYF,TGTGCCATCAGAGACAGCTCTGGAAACACCATATATTTT
NA,NA,TRBV11-3,TRBJ1-1,CASRGGEMNTEAFF,TGTGCCAGCAGGGGAGGGGAAATGAACACTGAAGCTTTCTTT
NA,NA,TRBV4-3,TRBJ1-6,CASSQDPGNSPLHF,TGCGCCAGCAGCCAAGACCCAGGGAATTCACCCCTCCACTTT
NA,TRBD1,TRBV4-3,TRBJ1-6,CASSQEDRATHSPLHF,TGCGCCAGCAGCCAAGAGGACAGGGCCACCCATTCACCCCTCCACTTT
NA,NA,TRBV25-1,TRBJ2-1,CASSETLGGGQFF,TGTGCCAGCAGTGAGACCTTAGGTGGAGGGCAGTTCTTC
once,NA,TRBV5-3,TRBJ1-4,CARIVGQGSEKLFF,TGTGCCAGAATTGTGGGGCAGGGGAGTGAAAAACTGTTTTTT
NA,TRBD1,TRBV28,TRBJ2-3,CASRDRDTDTQYF,TGTGCCAGCCGGGACAGAGACACAGATACGCAGTATTTT
NA,NA,TRBV5-6,TRBJ1-4,CASRLGRRENEKLFF,TGTGCCAGCAGATTAGGCCGCAGGGAAAATGAAAAACTGTTTTTT
once,NA,TRBV6-1,TRBJ2-7,CASSEYEGVAEQYF,TGTGCCAGCAGTGAGTATGAGGGAGTTGCCGAGCAGTACTTC